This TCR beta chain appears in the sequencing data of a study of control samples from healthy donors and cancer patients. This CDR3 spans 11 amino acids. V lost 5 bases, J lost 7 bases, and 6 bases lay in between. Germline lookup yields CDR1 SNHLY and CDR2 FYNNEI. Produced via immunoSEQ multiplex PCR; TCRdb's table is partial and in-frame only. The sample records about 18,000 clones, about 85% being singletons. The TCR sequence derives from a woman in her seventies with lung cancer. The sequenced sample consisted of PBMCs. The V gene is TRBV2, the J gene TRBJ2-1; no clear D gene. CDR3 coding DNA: TGTGCCAGCAGTTTTCAGAATGAGCAGTTCTTC. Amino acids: CASSFQNEQFF.